This T cell receptor beta chain was recorded in a study of blood T cell repertoires in COVID-19. V was pared by 2 bases and J by 6 bases, with 9 bases between. Germline assignment: CDR1 SGHNT and CDR2 YYREEE (reference sequence). The CDR3 is 13 amino acids. Sequenced by immunoSEQ multiplex PCR; TCRdb stores in-frame clones only, minus some. This sample has 360,000 or so clones, with 75% to 90% found just once. The gene calls are TRBV5-4 and TRBJ1-5; weak D call: TRBD1 (6 bases). Sequencing input: PBMCs or T cells enriched from blood (not recorded which). The origin of this receptor is a woman aged 50 to 60 who had recovered from COVID-19. CDR3 in DNA: TGTGCCAGCAGCTTCAGGGGACGTCAGCCCCAGCATTTT. Protein sequence: CASSFRGRQPQHF.